This T cell receptor (beta chain) comes out of a study of shared clonotypes between healthy human individuals. As concerns this clone: The antigen remains unidentified.

None of the donors, who were healthy HIV-negative adults, had recently had acute infections or vaccinations. Assay: immunoSEQ multiplex PCR; the TCRdb copy retains only in-frame clones and omits some. Of about 79,000 clones listed, 62% are singletons. Study-wide points: Donors were few, which limited the genetic and exposure-history diversity represented. What rarefaction showed was incomplete sorted-subset sequencing despite large depth.

This TCR was sampled from a man in his thirties or forties in good health. Sequencing was carried out using memory CD8+ T cells sorted from blood. Noted subset: CD45RO+ cells pooled with CCR7-negative TemRA cells.

The CDR3 DNA reads as TGTGCCAGCAGCTTAGCACTAGCGGGATCCTACAATGAGCAGTTCTTC. It encodes CASSLALAGSYNEQFF. This sequence joins TRBV7-9 and TRBJ2-1; 10 positions agree with TRBD2. Germline CDR1 and CDR2: SEHNR and FQNEAQ (reference sequence). There are 16 residues in the CDR3. V gave up 0 bases and J gave up 1 base; unmatched junction bases: 0. Complete variable domain (other parts from reference TRBV7-9 and TRBJ2-1): DTGVSQNPRHKITKRGQNVTFRCDPISEHNRLYWYRQTLGQGPEFLTYFQNEAQLEKSRLLSDRFSAERPKGSFSTLEIQRTEQGDSAMYLCASSLALAGSYNEQFFGPGTRLTVL.